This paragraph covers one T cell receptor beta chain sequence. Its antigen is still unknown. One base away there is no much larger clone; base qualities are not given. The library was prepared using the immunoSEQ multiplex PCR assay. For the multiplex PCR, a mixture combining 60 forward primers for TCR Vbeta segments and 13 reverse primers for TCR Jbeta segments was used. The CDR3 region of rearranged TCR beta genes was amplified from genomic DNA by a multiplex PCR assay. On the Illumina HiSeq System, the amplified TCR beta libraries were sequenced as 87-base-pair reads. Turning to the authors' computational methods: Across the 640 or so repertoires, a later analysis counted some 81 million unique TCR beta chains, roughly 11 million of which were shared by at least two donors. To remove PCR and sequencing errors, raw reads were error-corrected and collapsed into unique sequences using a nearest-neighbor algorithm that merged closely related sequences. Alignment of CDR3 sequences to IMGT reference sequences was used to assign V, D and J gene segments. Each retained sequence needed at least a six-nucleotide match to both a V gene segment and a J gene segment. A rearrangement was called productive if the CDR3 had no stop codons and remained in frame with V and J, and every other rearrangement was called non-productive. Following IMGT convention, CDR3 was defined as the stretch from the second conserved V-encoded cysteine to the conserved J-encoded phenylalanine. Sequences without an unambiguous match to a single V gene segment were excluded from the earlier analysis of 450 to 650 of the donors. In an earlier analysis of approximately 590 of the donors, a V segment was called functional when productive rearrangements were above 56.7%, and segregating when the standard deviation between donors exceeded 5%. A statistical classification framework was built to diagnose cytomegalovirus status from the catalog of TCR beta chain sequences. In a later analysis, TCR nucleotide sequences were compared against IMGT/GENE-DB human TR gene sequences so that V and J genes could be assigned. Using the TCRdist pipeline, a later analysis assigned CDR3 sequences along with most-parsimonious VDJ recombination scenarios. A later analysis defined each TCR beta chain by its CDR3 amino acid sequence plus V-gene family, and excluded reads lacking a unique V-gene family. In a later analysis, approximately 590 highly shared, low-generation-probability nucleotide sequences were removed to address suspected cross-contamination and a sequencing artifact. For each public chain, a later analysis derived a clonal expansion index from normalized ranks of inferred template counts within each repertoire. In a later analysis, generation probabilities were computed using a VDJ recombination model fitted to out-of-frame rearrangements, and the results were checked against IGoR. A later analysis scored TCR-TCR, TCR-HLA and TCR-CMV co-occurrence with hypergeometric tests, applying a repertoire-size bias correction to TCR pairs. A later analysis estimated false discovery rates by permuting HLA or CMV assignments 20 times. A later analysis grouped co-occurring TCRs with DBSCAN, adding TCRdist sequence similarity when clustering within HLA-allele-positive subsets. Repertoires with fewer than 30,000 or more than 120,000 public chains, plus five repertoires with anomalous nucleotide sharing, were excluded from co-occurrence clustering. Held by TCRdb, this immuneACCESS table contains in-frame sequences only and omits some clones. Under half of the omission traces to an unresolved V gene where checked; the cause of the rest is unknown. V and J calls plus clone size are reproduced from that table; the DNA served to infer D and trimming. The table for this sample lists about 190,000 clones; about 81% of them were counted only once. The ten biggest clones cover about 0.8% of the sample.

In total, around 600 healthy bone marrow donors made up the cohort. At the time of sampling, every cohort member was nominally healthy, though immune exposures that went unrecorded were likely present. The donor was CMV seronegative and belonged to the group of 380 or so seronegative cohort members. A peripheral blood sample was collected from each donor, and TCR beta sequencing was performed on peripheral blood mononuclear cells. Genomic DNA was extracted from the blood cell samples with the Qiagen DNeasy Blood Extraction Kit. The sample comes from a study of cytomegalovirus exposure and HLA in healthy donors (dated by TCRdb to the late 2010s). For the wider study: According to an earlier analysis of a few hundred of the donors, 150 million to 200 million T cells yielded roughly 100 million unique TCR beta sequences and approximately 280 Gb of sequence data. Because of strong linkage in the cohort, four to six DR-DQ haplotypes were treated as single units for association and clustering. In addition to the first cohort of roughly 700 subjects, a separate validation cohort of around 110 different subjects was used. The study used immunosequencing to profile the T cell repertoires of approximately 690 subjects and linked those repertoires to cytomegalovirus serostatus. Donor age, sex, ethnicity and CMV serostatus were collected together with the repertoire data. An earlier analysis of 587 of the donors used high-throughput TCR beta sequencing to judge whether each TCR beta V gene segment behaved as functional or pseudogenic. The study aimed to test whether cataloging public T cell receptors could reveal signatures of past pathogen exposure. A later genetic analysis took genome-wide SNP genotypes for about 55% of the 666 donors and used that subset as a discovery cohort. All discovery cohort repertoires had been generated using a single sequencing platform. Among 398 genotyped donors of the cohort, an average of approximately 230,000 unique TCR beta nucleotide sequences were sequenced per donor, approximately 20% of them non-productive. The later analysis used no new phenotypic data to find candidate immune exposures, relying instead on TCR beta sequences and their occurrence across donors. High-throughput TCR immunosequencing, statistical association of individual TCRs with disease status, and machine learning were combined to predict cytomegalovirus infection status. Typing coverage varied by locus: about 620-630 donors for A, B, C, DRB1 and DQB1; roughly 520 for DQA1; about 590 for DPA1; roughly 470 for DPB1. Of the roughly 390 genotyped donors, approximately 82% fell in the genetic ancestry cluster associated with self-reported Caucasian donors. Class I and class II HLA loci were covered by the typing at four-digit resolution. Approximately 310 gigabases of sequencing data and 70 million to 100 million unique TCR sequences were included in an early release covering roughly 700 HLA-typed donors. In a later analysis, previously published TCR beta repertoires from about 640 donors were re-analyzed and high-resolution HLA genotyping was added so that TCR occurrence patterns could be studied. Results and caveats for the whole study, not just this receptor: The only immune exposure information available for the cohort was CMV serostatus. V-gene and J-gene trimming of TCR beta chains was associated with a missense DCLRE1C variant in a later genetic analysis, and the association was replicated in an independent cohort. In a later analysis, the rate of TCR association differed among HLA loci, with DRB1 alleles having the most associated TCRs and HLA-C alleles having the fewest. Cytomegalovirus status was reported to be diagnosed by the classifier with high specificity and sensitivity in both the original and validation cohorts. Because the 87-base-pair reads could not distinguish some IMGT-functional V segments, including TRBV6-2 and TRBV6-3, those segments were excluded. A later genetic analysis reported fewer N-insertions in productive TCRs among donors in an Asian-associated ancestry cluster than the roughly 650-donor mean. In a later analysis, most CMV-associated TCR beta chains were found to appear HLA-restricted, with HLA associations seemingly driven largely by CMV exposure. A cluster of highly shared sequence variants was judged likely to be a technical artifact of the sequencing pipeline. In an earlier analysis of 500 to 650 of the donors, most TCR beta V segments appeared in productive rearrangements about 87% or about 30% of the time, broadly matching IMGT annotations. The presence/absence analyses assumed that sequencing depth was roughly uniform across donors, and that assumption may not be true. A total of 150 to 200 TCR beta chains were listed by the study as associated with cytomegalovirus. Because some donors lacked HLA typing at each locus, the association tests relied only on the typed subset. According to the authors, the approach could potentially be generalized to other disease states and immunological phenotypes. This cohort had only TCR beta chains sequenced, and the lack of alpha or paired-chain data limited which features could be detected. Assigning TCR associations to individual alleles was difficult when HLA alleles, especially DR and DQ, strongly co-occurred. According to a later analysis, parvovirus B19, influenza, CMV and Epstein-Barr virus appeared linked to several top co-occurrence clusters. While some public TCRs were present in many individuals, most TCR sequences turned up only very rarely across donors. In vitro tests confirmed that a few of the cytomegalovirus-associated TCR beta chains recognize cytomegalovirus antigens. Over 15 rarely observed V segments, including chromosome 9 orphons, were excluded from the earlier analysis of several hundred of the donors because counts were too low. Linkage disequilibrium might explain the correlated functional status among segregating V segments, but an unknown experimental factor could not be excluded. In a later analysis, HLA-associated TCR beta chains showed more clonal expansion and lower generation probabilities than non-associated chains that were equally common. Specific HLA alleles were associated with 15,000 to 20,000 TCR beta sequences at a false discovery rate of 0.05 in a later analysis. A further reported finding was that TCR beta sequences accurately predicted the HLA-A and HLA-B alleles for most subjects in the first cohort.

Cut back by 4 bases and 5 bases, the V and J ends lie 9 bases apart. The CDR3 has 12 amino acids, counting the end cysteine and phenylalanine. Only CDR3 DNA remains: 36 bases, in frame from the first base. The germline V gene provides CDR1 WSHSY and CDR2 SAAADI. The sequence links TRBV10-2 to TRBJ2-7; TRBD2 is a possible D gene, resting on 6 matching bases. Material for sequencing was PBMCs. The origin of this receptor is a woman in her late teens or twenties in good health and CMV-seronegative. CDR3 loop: CASSVGEDEQYF. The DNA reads TGCGCCAGCAGTGTGGGGGAGGACGAGCAGTACTTC.